This T cell receptor (beta chain) was found in a study of cytomegalovirus exposure and HLA in healthy donors. Primers for the PCR totalled 60 Vbeta and 13 Jbeta. Assay: immunoSEQ multiplex PCR; the TCRdb copy retains only in-frame clones and omits some. The table shows about 190,000 clones, with just under 75% occurring only once. The germline V gene encodes CDR1 SGHNT and CDR2 YYREEE (reference sequence). Trimming left V 0 bases short and J 3 bases short, with 9 bases between. The CDR3 is 14 amino acids. This rearrangement joins TRBV5-4 to TRBJ1-1, with D perhaps matching TRBD1 (6 bases). This sequence originates from a woman aged 25-40 years in good health and CMV-seropositive. The sequenced sample was PBMCs. The CDR3 sequence: CASSLEQGYTEAFF. The CDR3 DNA reads as TGTGCCAGCAGCTTGGAGCAGGGGTACACTGAAGCTTTCTTT.